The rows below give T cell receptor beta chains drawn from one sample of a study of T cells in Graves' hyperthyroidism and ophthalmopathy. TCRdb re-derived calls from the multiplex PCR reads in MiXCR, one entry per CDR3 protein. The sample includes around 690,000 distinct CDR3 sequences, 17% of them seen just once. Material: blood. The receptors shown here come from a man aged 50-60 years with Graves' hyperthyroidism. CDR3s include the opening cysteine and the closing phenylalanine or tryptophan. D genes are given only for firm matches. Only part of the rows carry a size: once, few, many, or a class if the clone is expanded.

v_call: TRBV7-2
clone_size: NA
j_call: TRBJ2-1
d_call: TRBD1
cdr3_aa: CASSLTGMSHEQFF
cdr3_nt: TGTGCCAGCAGCCTGACAGGGATGAGCCATGAGCAGTTCTTC

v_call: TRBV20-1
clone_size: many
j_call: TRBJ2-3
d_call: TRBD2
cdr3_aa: CSASASARLAPTISTDTQYF
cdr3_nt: TGCAGTGCTAGTGCCTCCGCGCGACTAGCGCCAACGATTAGCACAGATACGCAGTATTTT

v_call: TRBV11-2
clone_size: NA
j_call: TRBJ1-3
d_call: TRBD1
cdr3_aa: CASRAQGFSGNTIYF
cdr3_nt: TGTGCCAGCAGAGCACAGGGGTTCTCTGGAAACACCATATATTTT

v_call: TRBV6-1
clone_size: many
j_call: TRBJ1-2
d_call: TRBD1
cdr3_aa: CASSSGGRNYGYTF
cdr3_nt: TGTGCCAGCAGTTCAGGGGGCCGGAACTATGGCTACACCTTC

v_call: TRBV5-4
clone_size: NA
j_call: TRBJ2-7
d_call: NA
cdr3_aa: CASSYVTGGGYEQYF
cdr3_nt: TGTGCCAGCAGCTATGTGACAGGAGGTGGCTACGAGCAGTACTTC

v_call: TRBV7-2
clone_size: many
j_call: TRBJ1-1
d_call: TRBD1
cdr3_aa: CTLGQGPLNTEAFF
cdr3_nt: TGTACCTTAGGACAGGGGCCCCTGAACACTGAAGCTTTCTTT

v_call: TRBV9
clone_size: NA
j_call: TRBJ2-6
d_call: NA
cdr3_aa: CASSVGSFSGANVLTF
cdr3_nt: TGTGCCAGCAGCGTAGGTAGTTTTTCTGGGGCCAACGTCCTGACTTTC

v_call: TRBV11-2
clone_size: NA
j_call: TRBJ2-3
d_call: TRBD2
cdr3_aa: CASSLDSSGRRSTDTQYF
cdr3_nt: TGTGCCAGCAGCTTAGATTCTAGCGGGAGAAGGAGCACAGATACGCAGTATTTT

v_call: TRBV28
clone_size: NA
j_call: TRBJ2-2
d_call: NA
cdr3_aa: CASSLHRQMIWELFF
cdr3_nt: TGTGCCAGCAGTTTACACCGACAGATGATTTGGGAGCTGTTTTTT

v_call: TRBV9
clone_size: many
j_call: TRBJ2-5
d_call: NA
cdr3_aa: CASSGWIEETQYF
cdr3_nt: TGTGCCAGCAGCGGATGGATCGAAGAGACCCAGTACTTC

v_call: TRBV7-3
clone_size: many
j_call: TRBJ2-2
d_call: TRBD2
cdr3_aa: CASSFEGGRLFF
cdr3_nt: TGTGCCAGCAGCTTCGAGGGCGGGAGACTGTTTTTT

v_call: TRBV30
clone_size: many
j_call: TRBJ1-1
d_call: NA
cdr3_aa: CAWSVWESRKNTEAFF
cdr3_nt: TGTGCCTGGAGTGTCTGGGAGTCTCGGAAGAACACTGAAGCTTTCTTT

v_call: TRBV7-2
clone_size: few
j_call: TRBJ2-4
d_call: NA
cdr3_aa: CASSLDDISVNIQYF
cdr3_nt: TGTGCCAGCAGCTTAGACGACATCTCCGTAAACATTCAGTACTTC

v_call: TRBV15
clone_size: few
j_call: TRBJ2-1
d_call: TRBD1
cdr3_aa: CATSGTGQGLYNEQFF
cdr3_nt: TGTGCCACCAGCGGCACCGGACAGGGACTTTACAATGAGCAGTTCTTC

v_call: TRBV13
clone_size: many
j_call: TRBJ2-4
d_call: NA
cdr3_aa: CASRRKSGGGNIQYF
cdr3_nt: TGTGCCAGCAGACGTAAGAGCGGTGGGGGAAACATTCAGTACTTC